This T cell receptor beta chain was profiled in a study of blood T cell repertoires in COVID-19. In the study overall: Specimens from acute and convalescent COVID-19 originated in the United States, Italy and Spain.

Per the study methods: Reference gene primer amplification in the assay estimated nucleated cell counts. Here immunoSEQ multiplex PCR was the method, and the copy in TCRdb shows in-frame clones only, minus some. V, J and clone size reflect that table, while D and trimming were determined from the DNA. Among some 190,000 clones listed, roughly nine tenths were seen once. Germline loops: CDR1 SGHTA, CDR2 FQGNSA. V lost 3 bases, J lost 7 bases, and 12 bases lay in between. The CDR3 sequence is 13 residues long. The sample was peripheral blood. The V and J genes are TRBV7-2 and TRBJ1-2; D is uncertain. The sequence was obtained from a man aged 30-40 years with acute or convalescent COVID-19. The CDR3 loop reads CASSFFREGGYTF. The CDR3 DNA reads as TGTGCCAGCAGCTTCTTCCGGGAGGGTGGCTACACCTTC. Complete variable domain (other parts from reference TRBV7-2 and TRBJ1-2): GAGVSQSPSNKVTEKGKDVELRCDPISGHTALYWYRQSLGQGLEFLIYFQGNSAPDKSGLPSDRFSAERTGGSVSTLTIQRTQQEDSAVYLCASSFFREGGYTFGSGTRLTVV.